Listed below are T cell receptor beta chains from one sample, sequenced in a study of pediatric ulcerative colitis. Libraries were prepared by immunoSEQ multiplex PCR; TCRdb keeps only in-frame clonotypes and omits some of them. The sample comprises tens of thousands of clones, 70% to 85% of which are singletons, and 5.2% rests with the top ten. The sequencing sample was made of blood. The receptors were gathered from a boy aged 5 to 17 with moderate ulcerative colitis. Both conserved end residues are part of each CDR3. The D gene is left open where the match is weak. Part of the rows lack a size; the others show once, few, many or a class for expanded clones.

d_gene: TRBD2; len: 16; j_gene: TRBJ2-7; abundance: NA; v_gene: TRBV6-5; CDR3aa: CASSYSTASGSGKQYF; CDR3nt: TGTGCCAGCAGTTACTCCACGGCTAGCGGGAGTGGGAAGCAGTACTTC
d_gene: TRBD1; len: 15; j_gene: TRBJ1-5; abundance: NA; v_gene: TRBV6-4; CDR3aa: CASSLTGEGTQPQHF; CDR3nt: TGTGCCAGCAGCTTAACAGGGGAAGGTACTCAGCCCCAGCATTTT
d_gene: TRBD1; len: 16; j_gene: TRBJ2-7; abundance: NA; v_gene: TRBV19; CDR3aa: CASSLHGTGSSYEQYF; CDR3nt: TGTGCCAGTAGTTTACATGGGACAGGGAGCTCCTACGAGCAGTACTTC
d_gene: NA; len: 11; j_gene: TRBJ1-1; abundance: NA; v_gene: TRBV19; CDR3aa: CATIHRAEAFF; CDR3nt: TGTGCCACAATCCACAGGGCTGAAGCTTTCTTT
d_gene: TRBD1; len: 15; j_gene: TRBJ1-1; abundance: NA; v_gene: TRBV6-6; CDR3aa: CASSFKDRVGTEAFF; CDR3nt: TGTGCCAGCAGTTTTAAAGACAGGGTGGGGACTGAAGCTTTCTTT
d_gene: NA; len: 15; j_gene: TRBJ1-5; abundance: NA; v_gene: TRBV5-5; CDR3aa: CASSLRDSFNQPQHF; CDR3nt: TGTGCCAGCAGCTTACGGGACTCCTTTAATCAGCCCCAGCATTTT
d_gene: TRBD1; len: 16; j_gene: TRBJ2-6; abundance: NA; v_gene: TRBV7-6; CDR3aa: CASSLEGASGANVLTF; CDR3nt: TGTGCCAGCAGCTTAGAGGGGGCCTCGGGGGCCAACGTCCTGACTTTC
d_gene: TRBD1; len: 13; j_gene: TRBJ1-2; abundance: NA; v_gene: TRBV19; CDR3aa: CASSPDRAYGYTF; CDR3nt: TGTGCCAGTAGTCCGGACAGGGCCTATGGCTACACCTTC
d_gene: TRBD1; len: 15; j_gene: TRBJ1-3; abundance: NA; v_gene: TRBV29-1; CDR3aa: CSVGQGLDSGNTIYF; CDR3nt: TGCAGCGTGGGACAGGGCCTCGATTCTGGAAACACCATATATTTT
d_gene: TRBD2; len: 14; j_gene: TRBJ2-7; abundance: NA; v_gene: TRBV6-6; CDR3aa: CASSITGTSGEQYF; CDR3nt: TGTGCCAGCAGCATAACCGGGACTAGCGGCGAGCAGTACTTC
d_gene: TRBD1; len: 15; j_gene: TRBJ2-1; abundance: NA; v_gene: TRBV30; CDR3aa: CAWSATGGLENEQFF; CDR3nt: TGTGCCTGGAGCGCAACAGGGGGCTTAGAAAATGAGCAGTTCTTC
d_gene: NA; len: 14; j_gene: TRBJ2-2; abundance: few; v_gene: TRBV10-1; CDR3aa: CASSAALNTGELFF; CDR3nt: TGCGCCAGCAGTGCTGCTTTGAACACCGGGGAGCTGTTTTTT
d_gene: NA; len: 15; j_gene: TRBJ2-7; abundance: NA; v_gene: TRBV6-5; CDR3aa: CASSPRLPEGHEQYF; CDR3nt: TGTGCCAGCAGCCCGAGACTGCCTGAAGGACACGAGCAGTACTTC
d_gene: TRBD1; len: 15; j_gene: TRBJ1-6; abundance: NA; v_gene: TRBV5-1; CDR3aa: CASSLEGASNSPLHF; CDR3nt: TGCGCCAGCAGCTTGGAGGGGGCAAGTAATTCACCCCTCCACTTT
d_gene: NA; len: 16; j_gene: TRBJ2-7; abundance: NA; v_gene: TRBV4-1; CDR3aa: CASSQQGGTGSYEQYF; CDR3nt: TGCGCCAGCAGCCAGCAGGGCGGGACGGGCTCCTACGAGCAGTACTTC
d_gene: TRBD2; len: 13; j_gene: TRBJ2-7; abundance: few; v_gene: TRBV11-2; CDR3aa: CASRTSGGYEQYF; CDR3nt: TGTGCCAGCAGGACTAGCGGGGGATACGAGCAGTACTTC
d_gene: NA; len: 15; j_gene: TRBJ1-2; abundance: few; v_gene: TRBV6-5; CDR3aa: CASSSMDTRRYGYTF; CDR3nt: TGTGCCAGCAGTTCCATGGACACCCGGAGGTATGGCTACACCTTC
d_gene: TRBD2; len: 17; j_gene: TRBJ2-1; abundance: NA; v_gene: TRBV4-2; CDR3aa: CASSQKETSGSYNEQFF; CDR3nt: TGTGCCAGCAGCCAAAAAGAGACTAGCGGGAGCTACAATGAGCAGTTCTTC
d_gene: NA; len: 13; j_gene: TRBJ2-7; abundance: NA; v_gene: TRBV11-3; CDR3aa: CASSLGGNYEQYF; CDR3nt: TGTGCCAGCAGCTTAGGTGGTAACTACGAGCAGTACTTC
d_gene: NA; len: 13; j_gene: TRBJ2-7; abundance: NA; v_gene: TRBV5-6; CDR3aa: CASSGGHGYEQYF; CDR3nt: TGTGCCAGCAGCGGGGGACACGGCTACGAGCAGTACTTC
d_gene: TRBD1; len: 15; j_gene: TRBJ2-7; abundance: once; v_gene: TRBV11-3; CDR3aa: CASSFAAGGSYEQYF; CDR3nt: TGTGCCAGCAGCTTCGCGGCAGGGGGATCCTACGAGCAGTACTTC
d_gene: NA; len: 16; j_gene: TRBJ1-2; abundance: NA; v_gene: TRBV4-1; CDR3aa: CASNGLSGGLRSGYTF; CDR3nt: TGCGCCAGCAACGGGCTTTCCGGGGGGCTCAGGAGTGGCTACACCTTC
d_gene: NA; len: 14; j_gene: TRBJ2-5; abundance: NA; v_gene: TRBV7-9; CDR3aa: CASRLDRNQETQYF; CDR3nt: TGTGCCAGCAGACTTGACAGGAACCAAGAGACCCAGTACTTC
d_gene: TRBD2; len: 18; j_gene: TRBJ2-2; abundance: once; v_gene: TRBV10-1; CDR3aa: CASSESVSGALNTGELFF; CDR3nt: TGCGCCAGCAGTGAGTCGGTTAGCGGGGCCTTGAACACCGGGGAGCTGTTTTTT
d_gene: TRBD1; len: 12; j_gene: TRBJ1-1; abundance: once; v_gene: TRBV29-1; CDR3aa: CSVRDRVSEAFF; CDR3nt: TGCAGCGTACGGGACAGGGTTAGTGAAGCTTTCTTT
d_gene: TRBD2; len: 19; j_gene: TRBJ2-1; abundance: few; v_gene: TRBV4-1; CDR3aa: CASSQMGLAGKSSYNEQFF; CDR3nt: TGCGCCAGCAGCCAGATGGGACTAGCGGGGAAGAGCTCCTACAATGAGCAGTTCTTC
d_gene: NA; len: 15; j_gene: TRBJ2-1; abundance: NA; v_gene: TRBV7-3; CDR3aa: CASSLNRDRGDEQFF; CDR3nt: TGTGCCAGCAGCTTAAATCGGGACCGAGGGGATGAGCAGTTCTTC
d_gene: NA; len: 13; j_gene: TRBJ1-6; abundance: NA; v_gene: TRBV19; CDR3aa: CASLGEVGSPLHF; CDR3nt: TGTGCCAGTTTGGGAGAGGTCGGGTCACCCCTCCACTTT
d_gene: NA; len: 14; j_gene: TRBJ1-5; abundance: few; v_gene: TRBV7-6; CDR3aa: CASSRGGSNQPQHF; CDR3nt: TGTGCCAGCAGCCGAGGGGGGAGCAATCAGCCCCAGCATTTT
d_gene: NA; len: 14; j_gene: TRBJ1-2; abundance: few; v_gene: TRBV7-2; CDR3aa: CASSLVQGKGGYTF; CDR3nt: TGTGCCAGCAGCTTAGTGCAGGGGAAGGGTGGCTACACCTTC
d_gene: NA; len: 14; j_gene: TRBJ2-5; abundance: NA; v_gene: TRBV25-1; CDR3aa: CASSEEDYQETQYF; CDR3nt: TGTGCCAGCAGTGAGGAGGACTACCAAGAGACCCAGTACTTC
d_gene: NA; len: 15; j_gene: TRBJ1-1; abundance: NA; v_gene: TRBV18; CDR3aa: CASSPSVGSSTEAFF; CDR3nt: TGTGCCAGCTCACCAAGTGTAGGCTCTTCCACTGAAGCTTTCTTT
d_gene: NA; len: 13; j_gene: TRBJ1-2; abundance: few; v_gene: TRBV10-1; CDR3aa: CASSEIPGWGYTF; CDR3nt: TGCGCCAGCAGTGAGATTCCAGGGTGGGGCTACACCTTC
d_gene: NA; len: 12; j_gene: TRBJ2-5; abundance: NA; v_gene: TRBV7-8; CDR3aa: CASKESQETQYF; CDR3nt: TGTGCCAGCAAGGAGTCTCAAGAGACCCAGTACTTC
d_gene: TRBD1; len: 15; j_gene: TRBJ1-6; abundance: NA; v_gene: TRBV7-9; CDR3aa: CASSRQGSYNSPLHF; CDR3nt: TGTGCCAGCAGCCGACAGGGCTCCTATAATTCACCCCTCCACTTT
d_gene: NA; len: 16; j_gene: TRBJ1-3; abundance: NA; v_gene: TRBV5-6; CDR3aa: CASSLAGGPGGNTIYF; CDR3nt: TGTGCCAGCAGCTTGGCCGGGGGCCCTGGTGGAAACACCATATATTTT
d_gene: NA; len: 16; j_gene: TRBJ2-4; abundance: NA; v_gene: TRBV9; CDR3aa: CASSVAGRAEGHIQYF; CDR3nt: TGTGCCAGCAGCGTAGCGGGACGCGCTGAGGGACACATTCAGTACTTC
d_gene: TRBD1; len: 13; j_gene: TRBJ2-7; abundance: NA; v_gene: TRBV5-1; CDR3aa: CASSRDRGDEQYF; CDR3nt: TGCGCCAGCAGCCGGGACAGGGGGGACGAGCAGTACTTC
d_gene: TRBD2; len: 14; j_gene: TRBJ2-7; abundance: NA; v_gene: TRBV7-3; CDR3aa: CASSWGGNSYEQYF; CDR3nt: TGTGCCAGCAGCTGGGGGGGTAACTCCTACGAGCAGTACTTC
d_gene: NA; len: 15; j_gene: TRBJ1-2; abundance: NA; v_gene: TRBV6-5; CDR3aa: CATLRRGAPNYGYTF; CDR3nt: TGTGCCACCCTCCGGAGGGGGGCGCCTAACTATGGCTACACCTTC
d_gene: TRBD1; len: 14; j_gene: TRBJ2-7; abundance: NA; v_gene: TRBV7-3; CDR3aa: CASSLSAGGDEQYF; CDR3nt: TGTGCCAGCAGCTTATCCGCAGGGGGTGACGAGCAGTACTTC
d_gene: NA; len: 12; j_gene: TRBJ1-2; abundance: few; v_gene: TRBV5-1; CDR3aa: CASSGGNYGYTF; CDR3nt: TGCGCCAGCAGCGGGGGAAACTATGGCTACACCTTC
d_gene: NA; len: 16; j_gene: TRBJ2-2; abundance: NA; v_gene: TRBV5-5; CDR3aa: CASSLMGDSNTGELFF; CDR3nt: TGTGCCAGCAGCTTAATGGGGGATTCGAACACCGGGGAGCTGTTTTTT
d_gene: NA; len: 15; j_gene: TRBJ1-5; abundance: few; v_gene: TRBV4-1; CDR3aa: CASSPDHTGPQPQHF; CDR3nt: TGCGCCAGCAGCCCCGATCACACAGGCCCTCAGCCCCAGCATTTT
d_gene: NA; len: 14; j_gene: TRBJ2-7; abundance: NA; v_gene: TRBV21-1; CDR3aa: CASSRESTAYEQYF; CDR3nt: TGTGCCAGCAGCCGAGAGAGCACAGCCTACGAGCAGTACTTC
d_gene: TRBD1; len: 12; j_gene: TRBJ1-1; abundance: few; v_gene: TRBV29-1; CDR3aa: CSVFGQGTEAFF; CDR3nt: TGCAGCGTTTTTGGACAGGGCACTGAAGCTTTCTTT
d_gene: NA; len: 13; j_gene: TRBJ2-7; abundance: NA; v_gene: TRBV6-6; CDR3aa: CASSYGNSYEQYF; CDR3nt: TGTGCCAGCAGTTATGGGAATTCCTACGAGCAGTACTTC
d_gene: NA; len: 14; j_gene: TRBJ2-2; abundance: NA; v_gene: TRBV6-6; CDR3aa: CAGGGAANTGELFF; CDR3nt: TGTGCCGGAGGGGGGGCAGCGAACACCGGGGAGCTGTTTTTT
d_gene: NA; len: 15; j_gene: TRBJ1-2; abundance: NA; v_gene: TRBV7-9; CDR3aa: CASSYDSNPNYGYTF; CDR3nt: TGTGCCAGCAGCTATGACTCCAACCCTAACTATGGCTACACCTTC
d_gene: TRBD2; len: 15; j_gene: TRBJ2-1; abundance: few; v_gene: TRBV5-1; CDR3aa: CASSVGTSGGLWQFF; CDR3nt: TGCGCCAGCAGCGTAGGGACTAGCGGGGGTTTGTGGCAGTTCTTC
d_gene: TRBD1; len: 14; j_gene: TRBJ1-5; abundance: few; v_gene: TRBV6-5; CDR3aa: CASSQGTESQPQHF; CDR3nt: TGTGCCAGCAGTCAAGGGACAGAAAGTCAGCCCCAGCATTTT
d_gene: NA; len: 16; j_gene: TRBJ1-3; abundance: NA; v_gene: TRBV4-2; CDR3aa: CASSQGLLISGNTIYF; CDR3nt: TGTGCCAGCAGCCAAGGTCTTTTGATTTCTGGAAACACCATATATTTT
d_gene: TRBD1; len: 19; j_gene: TRBJ1-6; abundance: once; v_gene: TRBV5-6; CDR3aa: CASSSAGQGVVVRNSPLHF; CDR3nt: TGTGCCAGCAGCTCAGCGGGACAGGGGGTAGTAGTGCGAAATTCACCCCTCCACTTT
d_gene: TRBD1; len: 16; j_gene: TRBJ1-1; abundance: few; v_gene: TRBV5-1; CDR3aa: CASSSREQGAGTEAFF; CDR3nt: TGCGCCAGCAGCTCAAGAGAACAGGGGGCTGGCACTGAAGCTTTCTTT
d_gene: NA; len: 16; j_gene: TRBJ2-7; abundance: few; v_gene: TRBV14; CDR3aa: CASSPGQSGGTYEQYF; CDR3nt: TGTGCCAGCAGCCCCGGACAGTCTGGGGGTACCTACGAGCAGTACTTC
d_gene: TRBD2; len: 15; j_gene: TRBJ2-3; abundance: NA; v_gene: TRBV7-7; CDR3aa: CASSLGLAGVDTQYF; CDR3nt: TGTGCCAGCAGCCTGGGACTAGCGGGAGTTGATACGCAGTATTTT
d_gene: TRBD1; len: 16; j_gene: TRBJ2-5; abundance: once; v_gene: TRBV7-8; CDR3aa: CASSPLRDRAPEAQYF; CDR3nt: TGTGCCAGCAGCCCGCTCCGGGACAGGGCACCCGAGGCCCAGTACTTC